This T cell receptor beta chain is from a study of CD8 T cells in ankylosing spondylitis. There are a few counts of this clonotype. Its antigen is not identified. In germline, CDR1 is SEHNR, CDR2 FQNEAQ (reference sequence). The length of the CDR3 is 14 residues. Trimming left V 4 bases short and J 2 bases short, with 12 bases between. Whole-study findings and limits: Disease-linked clones bore a CD8+ phenotype and were relatively rare in peripheral blood.

TCRdb ran MiXCR on the 5' RACE reads and lists one entry per CDR3 protein. This table holds 300,000 to 400,000 distinct CDR3 sequences, around 20% found once. The chain couples TRBV7-9 to TRBJ2-7; D is ambiguous. The sequencing sample was made of blood, either unsorted or a sorted T cell fraction (not recorded which). This sequence was found in a male donor with ankylosing spondylitis or in good health (not recorded which). The CDR3 sequence: CASSSSMGTYEQYF. The DNA of the CDR3 is TGTGCCAGCAGCTCCTCTATGGGAACCTACGAGCAGTACTTC.